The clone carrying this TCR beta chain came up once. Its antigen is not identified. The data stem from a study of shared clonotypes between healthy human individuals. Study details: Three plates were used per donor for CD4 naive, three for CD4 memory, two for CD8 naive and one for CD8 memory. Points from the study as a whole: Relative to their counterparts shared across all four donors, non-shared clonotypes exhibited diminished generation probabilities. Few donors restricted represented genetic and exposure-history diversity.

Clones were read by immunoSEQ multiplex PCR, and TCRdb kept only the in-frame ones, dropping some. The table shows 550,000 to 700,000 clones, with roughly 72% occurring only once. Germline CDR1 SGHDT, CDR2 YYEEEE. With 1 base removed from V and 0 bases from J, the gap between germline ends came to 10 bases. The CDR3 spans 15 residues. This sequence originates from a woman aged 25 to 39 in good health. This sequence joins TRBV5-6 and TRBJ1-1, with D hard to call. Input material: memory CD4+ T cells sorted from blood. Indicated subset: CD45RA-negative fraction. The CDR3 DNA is TGTGCCAGCAGCTTGTTTGAGGGTGTGAACACTGAAGCTTTCTTT. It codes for CASSLFEGVNTEAFF.